Included here is one T cell receptor beta chain sequence, with context. All donors participated as healthy donors of bone marrow. The V end lost 10 bases, the J end lost 5 bases, and 20 bases lay between the germline ends. From germline, CDR1 is SNHLY and CDR2 FYNNEI. The CDR3 runs to 14 residues. These data come from a study of cytomegalovirus exposure and HLA in healthy donors. The PCR ran on 60 Vbeta and 13 Jbeta primers. Profiling relied on immunoSEQ multiplex PCR, and the TCRdb table lists in-frame clones only, not all of them. Its table lists approximately 200,000 clones. The chain joins TRBV2 to TRBJ2-5; D is ambiguous. The specimen was PBMCs. This clonotype was obtained from a boy aged 10-17 years in good health and CMV-seronegative. CDR3 sequence reads: CATLSPFGPETQYF. In DNA form, the CDR3 reads TGTGCCACGCTATCCCCATTCGGTCCCGAGACCCAGTACTTC.